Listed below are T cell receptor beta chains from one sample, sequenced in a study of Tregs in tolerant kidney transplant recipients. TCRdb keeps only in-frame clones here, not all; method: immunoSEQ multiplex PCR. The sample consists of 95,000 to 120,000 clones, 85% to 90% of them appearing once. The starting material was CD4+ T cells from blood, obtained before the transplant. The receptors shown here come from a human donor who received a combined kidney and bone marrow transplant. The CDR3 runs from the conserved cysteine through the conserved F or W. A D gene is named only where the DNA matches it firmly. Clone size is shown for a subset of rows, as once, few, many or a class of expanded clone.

CDR3nt: TGTGCCAGCAGCTTGACAGGGGGCACTCAGCCCCAGCATTTT
CDR3aa: CASSLTGGTQPQHF
d_gene: TRBD1
abundance: -
j_gene: TRBJ1-5
v_gene: TRBV6-6

CDR3nt: TGCGCCAGCAGTGAGACCGGGGGGGATGAAAAACTGTTTTTT
CDR3aa: CASSETGGDEKLFF
d_gene: -
abundance: -
j_gene: TRBJ1-4
v_gene: TRBV10-2

CDR3nt: TGTGCCAGCAGCTTAAGAGGACAGGGGGCAAGTGAGCAGTTCTTC
CDR3aa: CASSLRGQGASEQFF
d_gene: TRBD1
abundance: -
j_gene: TRBJ2-1
v_gene: TRBV7-8

CDR3nt: TGTGCCAGCATCTCCTGGGGGACACTAGAAGCTTTCTTT
CDR3aa: CASISWGTLEAFF
d_gene: -
abundance: -
j_gene: TRBJ1-1
v_gene: TRBV27

CDR3nt: TGCAGCGTCCGGGACAGGGGGTTCTCCTACGAGCAGTACTTC
CDR3aa: CSVRDRGFSYEQYF
d_gene: TRBD1
abundance: -
j_gene: TRBJ2-7
v_gene: TRBV29-1

CDR3nt: TGCGCCAGCAGCTTCCTCCCAGAGGGGGAGTATGAGCAGTTCTTC
CDR3aa: CASSFLPEGEYEQFF
d_gene: -
abundance: -
j_gene: TRBJ2-1
v_gene: TRBV5-1

CDR3nt: TGTGCCAGCAGTCGGGGGACAGGGGCCCATAATGAAAAACTGTTTTTT
CDR3aa: CASSRGTGAHNEKLFF
d_gene: TRBD1
abundance: -
j_gene: TRBJ1-4
v_gene: TRBV27

CDR3nt: TGTGCCAGCAGCTTTCAGGTCGAGCGGGCAAACCAAGAGACCCAGTACTTC
CDR3aa: CASSFQVERANQETQYF
d_gene: -
abundance: -
j_gene: TRBJ2-5
v_gene: TRBV5-6

CDR3nt: TGCAGCGTTTCCAGGCAGGCCGATGAGCAGTTCTTC
CDR3aa: CSVSRQADEQFF
d_gene: -
abundance: -
j_gene: TRBJ2-1
v_gene: TRBV29-1

CDR3nt: TGCGCCAGCAGCTTGGTCCTAGCGGGGGCCGAGGAGCAGTTCTTC
CDR3aa: CASSLVLAGAEEQFF
d_gene: TRBD2
abundance: -
j_gene: TRBJ2-1
v_gene: TRBV5-1

CDR3nt: TGTGCCAGCAGTTTAGGGGGCGCTGGGACCGGGGAGCTGTTTTTT
CDR3aa: CASSLGGAGTGELFF
d_gene: -
abundance: -
j_gene: TRBJ2-2
v_gene: TRBV28

CDR3nt: TGTGCCACCAGCAGAGGCTCGGGCACAGATACGCAGTATTTT
CDR3aa: CATSRGSGTDTQYF
d_gene: -
abundance: -
j_gene: TRBJ2-3
v_gene: TRBV15

CDR3nt: TGTGCCAGCTCACCACGGTTTCCGGGACAGGCCACAGATACGCAGTATTTT
CDR3aa: CASSPRFPGQATDTQYF
d_gene: TRBD1
abundance: -
j_gene: TRBJ2-3
v_gene: TRBV18

CDR3nt: TGTGCCAGCAGAGACAGGTACTATAGCAATCAGCCCCAGCATTTT
CDR3aa: CASRDRYYSNQPQHF
d_gene: -
abundance: -
j_gene: TRBJ1-5
v_gene: TRBV6-5

CDR3nt: TGTGCCAGCAGGTACCAACTAGCGAACACCGGGGAGCTGTTTTTT
CDR3aa: CASRYQLANTGELFF
d_gene: -
abundance: once
j_gene: TRBJ2-2
v_gene: TRBV6-5